The rows below give T cell receptor beta chains drawn from one sample of a study of spatial heterogeneity in lung cancer. TCRdb ran MiXCR on the 5' RACE reads and lists one entry per CDR3 protein. The data show over 40,000 distinct CDR3 sequences, approximately 12% seen once. Specimen: PBMCs, collected at follow-up. The receptors were gathered from a male donor with early-stage non-small cell lung cancer. The CDR3 runs from the conserved cysteine through the conserved F or W. A D gene is named only where the DNA matches it firmly. Some rows have no size entry. The others give once, few or many, or a class for an expanded clone.

CDR3	DNA	size	V	J	D
CSARGEVNTEAFF	TGCAGTGCTAGGGGGGAGGTGAACACTGAAGCTTTCTTT	many	TRBV20-1	TRBJ1-1	NA
CATREGVGYTIYF	TGTGCCACGCGGGAAGGGGTCGGCTACACCATATATTTT	many	TRBV5-5	TRBJ1-3	NA
CSVETGNGYTF	TGCAGCGTTGAAACCGGGAATGGCTACACCTTC	NA	TRBV29-1	TRBJ1-2	NA
CASSQELAGVVDEQFF	TGCGCCAGCAGCCAAGAACTAGCGGGAGTGGTCGATGAGCAGTTCTTC	many	TRBV4-3	TRBJ2-1	TRBD2
CAISQAGTTYEQYF	TGTGCCATCAGCCAAGCGGGAACAACCTACGAGCAGTACTTC	NA	TRBV10-3	TRBJ2-7	TRBD2
CAWSVHVPEGDTEAFF	TGTGCCTGGAGTGTACACGTCCCGGAAGGGGACACTGAAGCTTTCTTT	medium-sized	TRBV30	TRBJ1-1	NA
CASSPTGYITDTQYF	TGTGCCAGCAGCCCGACAGGGTATATCACAGATACGCAGTATTTT	many	TRBV2	TRBJ2-3	TRBD1
CASSPRYEGAEAFF	TGTGCCAGCAGCCCACGCTATGAAGGGGCCGAAGCTTTCTTT	NA	TRBV5-4	TRBJ1-1	NA
CSAREGPGARIAKNIQYF	TGCAGTGCTAGAGAGGGCCCAGGGGCCCGGATAGCCAAAAACATTCAGTACTTC	many	TRBV20-1	TRBJ2-4	NA
CASSLGAGFPEPQHF	TGTGCCAGCAGCTTAGGTGCGGGGTTCCCGGAGCCCCAGCATTTT	many	TRBV7-9	TRBJ1-5	NA